These T cell receptor beta chains were read from a single sample in a study of cytomegalovirus exposure and HLA in healthy donors. Measured with immunoSEQ multiplex PCR; TCRdb has only the in-frame clones, and not every one. The table has about 280,000 clones, around 87% seen once. Sequencing was done on a sample of PBMCs. All receptors come from a woman aged 18-29 years in good health and CMV-seronegative. Both conserved end residues are part of each CDR3. The D gene is left open where the match is weak. Clone size is given for some rows only: seen once, a few or many times, or a class if the clone is expanded.

d_gene | j_gene | abundance | v_gene | CDR3aa | CDR3nt
TRBD1 | TRBJ2-7 | . | TRBV13 | CASSLRDRVSYEQYF | TGTGCCAGCAGCTTACGGGACAGGGTATCCTACGAGCAGTACTTC
TRBD2 | TRBJ2-5 | . | TRBV4-1 | CASADGGGRAGETQYF | TGCGCCAGCGCCGACGGGGGCGGGAGGGCCGGGGAGACCCAGTACTTC
. | TRBJ2-7 | . | TRBV5-1 | CASSLGGLLTEEQYF | TGCGCCAGCAGCTTGGGGGGACTCCTTACGGAAGAGCAGTACTTC
. | TRBJ2-7 | . | TRBV7-9 | CASRGGTISYEQYF | TGTGCCAGCAGGGGAGGGACAATTTCCTACGAGCAGTACTTC
. | TRBJ2-3 | . | TRBV4-3 | CASSQESPGSTDTQYF | TGCGCCAGCAGCCAAGAGTCTCCAGGGAGCACAGATACGCAGTATTTT
. | TRBJ2-7 | . | TRBV7-8 | CASSSDLPYEQYF | TGTGCCAGCAGCTCGGACTTGCCCTACGAGCAGTACTTC
. | TRBJ1-3 | . | TRBV9 | CASSVGGTGNTIYF | TGTGCCAGCAGCGTAGGAGGGACTGGAAACACCATATATTTT
. | TRBJ1-4 | . | TRBV28 | CASGRQHQRKKLFF | TGTGCCAGCGGAAGACAGCACCAACGGAAAAAACTGTTTTTT
TRBD1 | TRBJ2-7 | . | TRBV18 | CASSDLTGTGGSEQYF | TGTGCCAGCTCGGACCTAACCGGGACAGGGGGGTCAGAGCAGTACTTC
. | TRBJ2-3 | . | TRBV4-1 | CASSQEAHRIVGSTDTQYF | TGCGCCAGCAGCCAAGAGGCGCACAGGATTGTAGGTAGCACAGATACGCAGTATTTT
. | TRBJ2-5 | . | TRBV5-4 | CASSARDNETQYF | TGTGCCAGCAGCGCGCGGGATAATGAGACCCAGTACTTC
TRBD2 | TRBJ2-2 | . | TRBV2 | CASKGGRADHGELFF | TGTGCCAGCAAGGGCGGGAGGGCCGATCACGGGGAGCTGTTTTTT
TRBD1 | TRBJ1-2 | . | TRBV28 | CASSLGRGDLYGYTF | TGTGCCAGCAGTTTGGGCAGGGGGGACCTCTATGGCTACACCTTC
. | TRBJ2-1 | . | TRBV30 | CAWSVSAAQYNEQFF | TGTGCCTGGAGTGTATCAGCGGCACAATACAATGAGCAGTTCTTC
. | TRBJ1-1 | . | TRBV2 | CASRDRNTEAFF | TGTGCCAGCAGGGACAGAAACACTGAAGCTTTCTTT
TRBD1 | TRBJ1-5 | . | TRBV7-2 | CASSLNRGLDQPQHF | TGTGCCAGCAGCTTGAACAGGGGGCTGGATCAGCCCCAGCATTTT
TRBD1 | TRBJ2-6 | few | TRBV5-1 | CASSSGQGGSGANVLTF | TGCGCCAGCAGCAGTGGACAGGGGGGTTCTGGGGCCAACGTCCTGACTTTC
TRBD2 | TRBJ2-1 | . | TRBV6-6 | CASRRAGDEQFF | TGTGCCAGCCGACGAGCGGGAGACGAGCAGTTCTTC
. | TRBJ2-5 | . | TRBV7-2 | CASSLDAGPETQYF | TGTGCCAGCAGCTTAGATGCGGGGCCAGAGACCCAGTACTTC
TRBD2 | TRBJ2-2 | once | TRBV5-4 | CASSEGLENTGELFF | TGTGCCAGCAGCGAGGGACTAGAGAACACCGGGGAGCTGTTTTTT
TRBD1 | TRBJ1-4 | . | TRBV6-5 | CASTETGGFEKLFF | TGTGCCAGCACCGAGACAGGGGGATTTGAAAAACTGTTTTTT
TRBD1 | TRBJ1-1 | many | TRBV18 | CASSPRGRSEAFF | TGTGCCAGCTCACCGAGGGGGCGGAGTGAAGCTTTCTTT
TRBD2 | TRBJ2-1 | . | TRBV9 | CASSASRTSGSPYNEQFF | TGTGCCAGCAGCGCATCCAGGACTAGCGGGAGCCCCTACAATGAGCAGTTCTTC